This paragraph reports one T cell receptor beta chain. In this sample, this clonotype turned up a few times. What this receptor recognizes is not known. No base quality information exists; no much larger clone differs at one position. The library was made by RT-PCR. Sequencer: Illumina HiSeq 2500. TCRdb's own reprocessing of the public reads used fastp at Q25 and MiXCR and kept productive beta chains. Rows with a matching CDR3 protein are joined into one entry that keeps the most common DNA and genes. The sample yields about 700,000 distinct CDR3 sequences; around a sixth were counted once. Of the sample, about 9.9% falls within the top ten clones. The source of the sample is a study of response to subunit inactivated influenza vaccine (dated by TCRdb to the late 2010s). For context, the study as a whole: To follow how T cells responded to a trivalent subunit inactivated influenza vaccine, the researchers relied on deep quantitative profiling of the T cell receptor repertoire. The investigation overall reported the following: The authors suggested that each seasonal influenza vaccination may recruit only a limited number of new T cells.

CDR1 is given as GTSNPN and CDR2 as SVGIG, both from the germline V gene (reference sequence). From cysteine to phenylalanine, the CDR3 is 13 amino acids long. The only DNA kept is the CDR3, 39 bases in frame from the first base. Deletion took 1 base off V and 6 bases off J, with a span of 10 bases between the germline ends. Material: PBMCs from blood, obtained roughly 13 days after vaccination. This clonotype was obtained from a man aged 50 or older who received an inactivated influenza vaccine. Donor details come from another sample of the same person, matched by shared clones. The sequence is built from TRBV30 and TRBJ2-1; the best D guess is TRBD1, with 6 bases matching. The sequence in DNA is TGTGCCTGGAGTGACGGACAGCCCAATGAGCAGTTCTTC. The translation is CAWSDGQPNEQFF.